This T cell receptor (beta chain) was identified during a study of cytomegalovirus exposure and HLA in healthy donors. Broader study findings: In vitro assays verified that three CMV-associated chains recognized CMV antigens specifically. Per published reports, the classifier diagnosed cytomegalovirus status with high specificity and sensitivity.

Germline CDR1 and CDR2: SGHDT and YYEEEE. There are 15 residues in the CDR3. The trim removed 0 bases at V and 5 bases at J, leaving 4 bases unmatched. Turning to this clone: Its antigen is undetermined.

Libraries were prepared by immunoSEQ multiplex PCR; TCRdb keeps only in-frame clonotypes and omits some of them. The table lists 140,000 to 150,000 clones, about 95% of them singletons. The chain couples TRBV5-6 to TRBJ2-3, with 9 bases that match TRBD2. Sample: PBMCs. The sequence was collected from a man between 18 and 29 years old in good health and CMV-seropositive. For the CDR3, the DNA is TGTGCCAGCAGCTTGGTAGCGGGAGTAGTAGATACGCAGTATTTT. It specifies CASSLVAGVVDTQYF.